This T cell receptor (beta chain) was identified in a study of cytomegalovirus exposure and HLA in healthy donors. From the approximately 120-subject validation cohort, which was separate from the roughly 630-subject first cohort, the donors were drawn. Findings and caveats of the study: Reported performance of the classifier showed diagnosis of cytomegalovirus status with high specificity and sensitivity. The investigators catalogued 150 or so TCR beta chains as cytomegalovirus-associated. Rarity characterized most TCR sequences, yet some public TCRs appeared in many donors.

The CDR3 has 13 amino acids. Trimming took 3 bases from V and 6 from J, leaving 15 bases between them. Germline V lookup: CDR1 GTSNPN, CDR2 SVGIG (reference sequence). Clones were sequenced by immunoSEQ multiplex PCR, and TCRdb holds only the in-frame ones, with some missing. The sample carries 200,000 or so clones, over 80% recorded once. For this clone: Its antigen is still unknown.

The TCR comes from a woman aged 18-29 years in good health and CMV-seronegative. What was sequenced was PBMCs. The chain couples TRBV30 to TRBJ2-7; D gene ambiguous. CDR3 DNA: TGTGCCTGGAGGCTGGGCCTCAATTCCGAGCAGTACTTC. Translating it yields CAWRLGLNSEQYF.